What follows is one T cell receptor beta chain and its context. Its antigen is not known. These data belong to a study of CXCR3-negative and CXCR3-positive naive CD8 T cells. The TRB cDNA libraries were prepared by 5' RACE with UMI labels. One entry per CDR3 protein, without DNA, is what TCRdb gives after re-calling the 5' RACE reads. The sample's table shows about 130,000 distinct CDR3 sequences. A CD45RO-CCR7+CD27+CD95- phenotype identified naive CD8+ T cells. Germline V lookup: CDR1 SQVTM, CDR2 ANQGSEA. The CDR3 runs to 14 residues. Study results and limitations: The TRB CDR3s that CXCR3-positive naive cells carried were more hydrophobic than those of CXCR3-negative naive cells. Memory CD8+ T cell repertoires were far less diverse than both naive subsets.

Specimen: naive CXCR3- CD8+ T cells from blood. Subset described: CD45RO-CCR7+CD27+CD95- naive CD8+ T cells lacking CXCR3 (TNR3-). V usage is TRBV29-1 and J usage is TRBJ2-2. This receptor was obtained from a human donor in good health. Some clones in this sample may be carry-over from other donors' samples. This CDR3 reads CSVGQVDVTGELFF.